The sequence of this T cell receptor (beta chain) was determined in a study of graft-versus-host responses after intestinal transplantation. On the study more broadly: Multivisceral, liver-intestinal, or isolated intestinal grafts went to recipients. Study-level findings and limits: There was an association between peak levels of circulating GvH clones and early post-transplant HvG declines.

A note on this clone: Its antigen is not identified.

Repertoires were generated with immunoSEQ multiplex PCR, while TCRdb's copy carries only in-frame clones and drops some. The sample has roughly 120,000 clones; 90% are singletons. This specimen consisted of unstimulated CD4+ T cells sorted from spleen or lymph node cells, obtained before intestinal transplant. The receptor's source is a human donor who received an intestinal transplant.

For the CDR3, the DNA is TGCGCCAGCGGGACAGGGGGATTAGCGATCTATGGCTACACCTTC. Translation: CASGTGGLAIYGYTF. The rearrangement uses TRBV5-1 and TRBJ1-2, with 11 bases matching TRBD1. From germline, CDR1 is SGHRS and CDR2 YFSETQ. This CDR3 contains 15 residues. The V and J ends lost 7 bases and 4 bases, in that order; junction bases with no gene match: 9.